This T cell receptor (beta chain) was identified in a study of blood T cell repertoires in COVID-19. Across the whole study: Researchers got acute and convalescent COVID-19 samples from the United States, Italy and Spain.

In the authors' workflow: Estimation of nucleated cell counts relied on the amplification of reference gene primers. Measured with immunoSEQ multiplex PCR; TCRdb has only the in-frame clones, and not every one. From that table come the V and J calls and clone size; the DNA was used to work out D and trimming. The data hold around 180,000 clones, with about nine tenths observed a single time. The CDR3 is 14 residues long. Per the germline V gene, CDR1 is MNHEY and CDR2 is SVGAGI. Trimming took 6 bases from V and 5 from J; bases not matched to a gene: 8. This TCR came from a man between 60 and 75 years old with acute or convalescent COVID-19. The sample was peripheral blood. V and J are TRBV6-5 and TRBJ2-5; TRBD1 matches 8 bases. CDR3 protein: CASRRTGGRETQYF. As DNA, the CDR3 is TGTGCCAGCAGAAGAACAGGGGGACGGGAGACCCAGTACTTC.